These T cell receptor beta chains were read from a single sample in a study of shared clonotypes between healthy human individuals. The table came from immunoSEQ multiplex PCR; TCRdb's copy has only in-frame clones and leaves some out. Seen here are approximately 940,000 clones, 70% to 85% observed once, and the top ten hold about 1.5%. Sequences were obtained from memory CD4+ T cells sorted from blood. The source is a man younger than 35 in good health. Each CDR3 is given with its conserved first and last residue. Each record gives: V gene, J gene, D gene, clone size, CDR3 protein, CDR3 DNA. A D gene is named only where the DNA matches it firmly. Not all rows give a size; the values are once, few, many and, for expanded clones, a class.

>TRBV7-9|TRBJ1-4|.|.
CASSFTAPTNEKLFF
TGTGCCAGCAGCTTCACCGCACCAACTAATGAAAAACTGTTTTTT
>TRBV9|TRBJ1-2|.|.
CASSATGEYGYTF
TGTGCCAGCAGCGCGACGGGGGAGTATGGCTACACCTTC
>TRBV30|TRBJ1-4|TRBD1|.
CAWSVPYWSMDREFSNEKLFF
TGTGCCTGGAGTGTACCATATTGGTCGATGGACAGGGAATTTTCTAATGAAAAACTGTTTTTT
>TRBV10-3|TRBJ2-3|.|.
CAISDGVTQYF
TGTGCCATCAGTGACGGCGTTACGCAGTATTTT
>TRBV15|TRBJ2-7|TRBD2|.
CATSREQAGAAYEQYF
TGTGCCACCAGCAGAGAACAAGCGGGAGCCGCGTACGAGCAGTACTTC
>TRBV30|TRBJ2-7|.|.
CAWSANRDRGVQYF
TGTGCCTGGAGTGCAAACAGGGACCGGGGCGTGCAGTACTTC
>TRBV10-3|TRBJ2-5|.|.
CAIGRPQETQYF
TGTGCCATCGGCAGGCCCCAAGAGACCCAGTACTTC
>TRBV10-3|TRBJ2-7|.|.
CAIRPPDTRLYF
TGTGCCATCAGGCCCCCTGACACCCGTTTGTACTTC
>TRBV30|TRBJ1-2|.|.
CAWRAPDKMSYGYTF
TGTGCCTGGAGGGCCCCAGACAAAATGAGCTATGGCTACACCTTC
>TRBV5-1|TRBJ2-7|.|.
CASSLEGPPYEQYF
TGCGCCAGCAGCTTGGAGGGGCCTCCGTACGAGCAGTACTTC
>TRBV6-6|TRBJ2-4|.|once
CASSQVQGTVKNIQYF
TGTGCCAGCAGCCAGGTACAGGGGACTGTCAAAAACATTCAGTACTTC
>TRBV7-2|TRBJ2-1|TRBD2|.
CASSPSLAGGGNEQFF
TGTGCCAGCAGCCCCTCACTAGCGGGGGGGGGCAATGAGCAGTTCTTC
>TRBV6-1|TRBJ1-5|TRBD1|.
CASTLTLQGNQPQHF
TGTGCCAGCACTCTCACGCTACAGGGGAATCAGCCCCAGCATTTT
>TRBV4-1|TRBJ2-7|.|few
CASSHPGPGYEQYF
TGCGCCAGCAGCCATCCGGGGCCGGGCTACGAGCAGTACTTC
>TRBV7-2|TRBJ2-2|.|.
CASRTRGTGELFF
TGTGCCAGCAGGACTAGGGGCACCGGGGAGCTGTTTTTT
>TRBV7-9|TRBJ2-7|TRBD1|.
CASSTQGAGEQYF
TGTGCCAGCAGCACCCAGGGGGCAGGGGAGCAGTACTTC
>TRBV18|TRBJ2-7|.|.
CASSPLTDSGSYEQYF
TGTGCCAGCTCACCCCTAACAGACTCCGGCTCCTACGAGCAGTACTTC
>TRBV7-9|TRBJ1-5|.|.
CASSFGGRGQPQHF
TGTGCCAGCAGCTTTGGAGGGAGAGGTCAGCCCCAGCATTTT
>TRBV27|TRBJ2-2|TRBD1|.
CASSMSRTGGAGTGELFF
TGTGCCAGCAGCATGTCCCGGACAGGGGGCGCGGGCACCGGGGAGCTGTTTTTT
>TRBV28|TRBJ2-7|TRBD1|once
CASSPGQGNYEQYF
TGTGCCAGCAGTCCCGGACAGGGGAACTACGAGCAGTACTTC
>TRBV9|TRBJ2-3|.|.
CASSVAGGTVTDTQYF
TGTGCCAGCAGCGTGGCCGGCGGGACAGTCACAGATACGCAGTATTTT
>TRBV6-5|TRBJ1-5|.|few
CASSYGGRNQPQHF
TGTGCCAGCAGTTACGGGGGCCGCAATCAGCCCCAGCATTTT